Below are 7 T cell receptor beta chains sequenced from a single sample in a study of yellow fever vaccine responses in identical twins. TCRdb recomputed calls from the RT-PCR reads with MiXCR, one row per CDR3 protein. The sample lists more than 15,000 distinct CDR3 sequences, approximately 70% occurring once. Sequences were derived from T cells from blood (PBMCs), unsorted or a sorted subset (not recorded which), sampled before or after yellow fever vaccination (not recorded which). These receptors all come from a woman between 18 and 30 years old who received the yellow fever vaccine.

J is TRBJ1-1 and V is TRBV15; TRBD1 agrees at 7 bases. The trim removed 3 bases at V and 2 bases at J, leaving 3 bases unmatched. The germline V gene encodes CDR1 LNHNV and CDR2 YYDKDF (reference sequence). The CDR3 runs 14 residues. The CDR3 bases are TGTGCCACCAGCAGTGGGGACAGTAACACTGAAGCTTTCTTT. Translating gives CATSSGDSNTEAFF.

This chain connects TRBV10-1 to TRBJ2-3; TRBD2 agrees at 10 bases. CDR1 is WNHNN, CDR2 SYGVQD, per germline (reference sequence). J gave up 7 bases and V 5 bases, and 9 bases lay outside the gene matches. CDR3 length: 15 amino acids. The chain's CDR3 is CASSPTSGVAYTQYF. CDR3 nucleotide sequence: TGCGCCAGCAGTCCTACTAGCGGGGTAGCGTATACGCAGTATTTT.

The gene calls are TRBV5-1 and TRBJ2-5; tentative D call: TRBD1 (5 bases). Germline-derived CDR1 and CDR2 are SGHRS and YFSETQ. V lost 1 base and J lost 4, with 5 bases in between. There are 12 residues in the CDR3. The CDR3, as DNA: TGCGCCAGCAGCTTGCAGGGAGAGACCCAGTACTTC. It yields the protein CASSLQGETQYF.

The chain is built from TRBV5-1 and TRBJ2-2; no firm D call. Trimming took off 0 bases at V and 1 base at J, with 10 bases between the two ends. The V gene's germline CDR1 is SGHRS and CDR2 YFSETQ. The CDR3 totals 16 residues. The CDR3 DNA reads TGCGCCAGCAGCTTGGCTGGGCCACTGAACACCGGGGAGCTGTTTTTT. Protein sequence: CASSLAGPLNTGELFF.

This chain connects TRBV7-7 to TRBJ2-2; no clear D. This CDR3 comprises 16 residues. Germline V gives CDR1 SSHAT, CDR2 FNYEAQ (reference sequence). Deletions cut 3 bases from V and 2 bases from J, with 13 bases between. The CDR3 protein is CASSFTDRTNTGELFF. CDR3 sequence (DNA): TGTGCCAGCAGCTTTACGGATCGAACCAACACCGGGGAGCTGTTTTTT.

V and J are TRBV7-9 and TRBJ2-5, with 11 bases lining up with TRBD2. This CDR3 spans 17 amino acids. Germline V gene data show CDR1 as SEHNR and CDR2 as FQNEAQ (reference sequence). J was trimmed by 0 bases and V by 3 bases; bases with no gene match: 6. DNA of the CDR3: TGTGCCAGCAGCTTTAAGTCTAGCGGGGGGTACCAAGAGACCCAGTACTTC. It codes for CASSFKSSGGYQETQYF.

The chain links TRBV6-1 to TRBJ1-2; a weak D match, TRBD1 (5 bases). Trimming removed 5 bases from V and 4 bases from J, with 8 bases in between. The germline CDR1 and CDR2 sequences are MNHNS and SASEGT. This CDR3 is 12 amino acids long. CDR3 nucleotide sequence: TGTGCCAGCAGTAGCGGGACCTATGGCTACACCTTC. Protein: CASSSGTYGYTF.